The rows below give T cell receptor beta chains drawn from one sample of a study of shared clonotypes between healthy human individuals. TCRdb's table, derived via immunoSEQ multiplex PCR, lists solely in-frame clones and lacks some. The table lists hundreds of thousands of clones, about 95% of them singletons, with 0.1% to 0.11% in the top ten. Sample: naive CD8+ T cells sorted from blood. The receptors stem from a woman in her twenties or thirties in good health. CDR3s include the opening cysteine and the closing phenylalanine or tryptophan. D genes are given only for firm matches. Not all rows give a size; the values are once, few, many and, for expanded clones, a class.

D	V	size	J	DNA	CDR3
-	TRBV9	-	TRBJ2-7	TGTGCCAGCAGCTCGGAAAGCTACGAGCAGTACTTC	CASSSESYEQYF
TRBD1	TRBV28	-	TRBJ2-7	TGTGCCAGCAGGGCCGGGACAGGGATCTACGAGCAGTACTTC	CASRAGTGIYEQYF
TRBD1	TRBV19	-	TRBJ1-5	TGTGCCAGTAGTGGGGTTATCGGGACAGGGGCTTATAGCAATCAGCCCCAGCATTTT	CASSGVIGTGAYSNQPQHF
TRBD2	TRBV27	once	TRBJ2-1	TGTGCCAGCAGTTTAATTCTAGCGGGAGGGCTTCATGAGCAGTTCTTC	CASSLILAGGLHEQFF
TRBD2	TRBV5-4	-	TRBJ2-5	TGTGCCAGCAGCTTGCAAGGTAGCGGGAGAGAGACCCAGTACTTC	CASSLQGSGRETQYF
TRBD2	TRBV28	-	TRBJ2-1	TGTGCCAGCAGCCTAAAGAGCGGGAGGGACGACAATGAGCAGTTCTTC	CASSLKSGRDDNEQFF
-	TRBV19	-	TRBJ2-7	TGTGCCAGTAGTATTCGACAAGACTACGAGCAGTACTTC	CASSIRQDYEQYF
TRBD2	TRBV5-6	-	TRBJ2-5	TGTGCCAGCAGCTTCGGGGGACTAACAAGGGAGACCCAGTACTTC	CASSFGGLTRETQYF
-	TRBV28	-	TRBJ2-1	TGTGCCAGCAGTTTACCACCTGGGGCCAATGAGCAGTTCTTC	CASSLPPGANEQFF
TRBD2	TRBV19	-	TRBJ2-1	TGTGCCAGTAGTATAGGACTAGCGGGAGAGGGTGAGCAGTTCTTC	CASSIGLAGEGEQFF
TRBD2	TRBV4-2	-	TRBJ2-1	TGTGCCAGCAGCCAATGGGACCTAGCGGGAGAAACGTATGAGCAGTTCTTC	CASSQWDLAGETYEQFF
TRBD1	TRBV6-1	-	TRBJ2-7	TGTGCCAGCACAGGATCGACAGGGGGCAGGTACGAGCAGTACTTC	CASTGSTGGRYEQYF
-	TRBV2	-	TRBJ2-7	TGTGCCAGCAACCCCCCGGGGGAACCGAGCTCCTACGAGCAGTACTTC	CASNPPGEPSSYEQYF
TRBD1	TRBV19	-	TRBJ1-5	TGTGCCAGTAGTCTCGGGGACAGTCCGAGCCAGCCCCAGCATTTT	CASSLGDSPSQPQHF
-	TRBV14	-	TRBJ2-3	TGTGCCAGCAGCCAAGATTTGCTCGACGGAAACACAGATACGCAGTATTTT	CASSQDLLDGNTDTQYF
TRBD1	TRBV27	-	TRBJ2-7	TGTGCCAGCAGGGGGGGACAGGGGCCGGGAGGCATCTCCGAGCAGTACTTC	CASRGGQGPGGISEQYF
-	TRBV9	-	TRBJ2-5	TGTGCCAGCAGCGGTGGGGGCCTCGAGACCCAGTACTTC	CASSGGGLETQYF
-	TRBV29-1	-	TRBJ2-1	TGCAGCGTTGTCGCCAGGGATAAGTACAATGAGCAGTTCTTC	CSVVARDKYNEQFF
-	TRBV4-1	-	TRBJ2-7	TGCGCCAGCAGCCAAGAGGGCGGGTCATTGGACGAGCAGTACTTC	CASSQEGGSLDEQYF
-	TRBV28	-	TRBJ2-7	TGTGCCAGCAGTTTTGGTGTGCCCTACGAGCAGTACTTC	CASSFGVPYEQYF
-	TRBV27	-	TRBJ2-7	TGTGCCAGCAGTCCATCTTACGGGACACAAACCTACGAGCAGTACTTC	CASSPSYGTQTYEQYF
TRBD2	TRBV29-1	-	TRBJ2-1	TGCAGCTCTAGCGGGAATACCTACAATGAGCAGTTCTTC	CSSSGNTYNEQFF
-	TRBV5-6	-	TRBJ2-1	TGTGCCAGCAGCTTGCGATGGACTACAGACAATGAGCAGTTCTTC	CASSLRWTTDNEQFF
TRBD1	TRBV7-9	once	TRBJ1-1	TGTGCCAGCAGTAGCCACTTTGCGGACAGGGAAACTGAAGCTTTCTTT	CASSSHFADRETEAFF
-	TRBV6-6	-	TRBJ2-7	TGTGCCAGCAGTTATAGGGACGAGCAGTACTTC	CASSYRDEQYF
TRBD2	TRBV27	-	TRBJ2-1	TGTGCCAGCAGTTTACTAGCGGGAGGGCCCCGTAGTGAGCAGTTCTTC	CASSLLAGGPRSEQFF
TRBD1	TRBV5-1	-	TRBJ1-1	TGCGCCAGCAGCACATCCCCCTGGGACAGGGGGCTGAACACTGAAGCTTTCTTT	CASSTSPWDRGLNTEAFF
-	TRBV28	-	TRBJ1-3	TGTGCCAGCAGTTTTTCGGGGGAGGAGGACACCATATATTTT	CASSFSGEEDTIYF
-	TRBV9	-	TRBJ2-1	TGTGCCAGCAGCGTAGATCAAGGGGGCTACAATGAGCAGTTCTTC	CASSVDQGGYNEQFF
-	TRBV6-1	-	TRBJ2-7	TGTGCCAGCAGTGAAGCGGGACTCCTTTCCTACGAGCAGTACTTC	CASSEAGLLSYEQYF
-	TRBV7-9	-	TRBJ2-5	TGTGCCAGCAGCTTAGTTCCGGGGATGGAGACCCAGTACTTC	CASSLVPGMETQYF
TRBD1	TRBV5-5	-	TRBJ2-1	TGTGCCAGCAGCTCATCCGGGACAGGGGGGAATGAGCAGTTCTTC	CASSSSGTGGNEQFF
-	TRBV6-1	-	TRBJ2-7	TGTGCCAGCAGTGAACGGTCCTGGGGGGAGCTCTACGAGCAGTACTTC	CASSERSWGELYEQYF